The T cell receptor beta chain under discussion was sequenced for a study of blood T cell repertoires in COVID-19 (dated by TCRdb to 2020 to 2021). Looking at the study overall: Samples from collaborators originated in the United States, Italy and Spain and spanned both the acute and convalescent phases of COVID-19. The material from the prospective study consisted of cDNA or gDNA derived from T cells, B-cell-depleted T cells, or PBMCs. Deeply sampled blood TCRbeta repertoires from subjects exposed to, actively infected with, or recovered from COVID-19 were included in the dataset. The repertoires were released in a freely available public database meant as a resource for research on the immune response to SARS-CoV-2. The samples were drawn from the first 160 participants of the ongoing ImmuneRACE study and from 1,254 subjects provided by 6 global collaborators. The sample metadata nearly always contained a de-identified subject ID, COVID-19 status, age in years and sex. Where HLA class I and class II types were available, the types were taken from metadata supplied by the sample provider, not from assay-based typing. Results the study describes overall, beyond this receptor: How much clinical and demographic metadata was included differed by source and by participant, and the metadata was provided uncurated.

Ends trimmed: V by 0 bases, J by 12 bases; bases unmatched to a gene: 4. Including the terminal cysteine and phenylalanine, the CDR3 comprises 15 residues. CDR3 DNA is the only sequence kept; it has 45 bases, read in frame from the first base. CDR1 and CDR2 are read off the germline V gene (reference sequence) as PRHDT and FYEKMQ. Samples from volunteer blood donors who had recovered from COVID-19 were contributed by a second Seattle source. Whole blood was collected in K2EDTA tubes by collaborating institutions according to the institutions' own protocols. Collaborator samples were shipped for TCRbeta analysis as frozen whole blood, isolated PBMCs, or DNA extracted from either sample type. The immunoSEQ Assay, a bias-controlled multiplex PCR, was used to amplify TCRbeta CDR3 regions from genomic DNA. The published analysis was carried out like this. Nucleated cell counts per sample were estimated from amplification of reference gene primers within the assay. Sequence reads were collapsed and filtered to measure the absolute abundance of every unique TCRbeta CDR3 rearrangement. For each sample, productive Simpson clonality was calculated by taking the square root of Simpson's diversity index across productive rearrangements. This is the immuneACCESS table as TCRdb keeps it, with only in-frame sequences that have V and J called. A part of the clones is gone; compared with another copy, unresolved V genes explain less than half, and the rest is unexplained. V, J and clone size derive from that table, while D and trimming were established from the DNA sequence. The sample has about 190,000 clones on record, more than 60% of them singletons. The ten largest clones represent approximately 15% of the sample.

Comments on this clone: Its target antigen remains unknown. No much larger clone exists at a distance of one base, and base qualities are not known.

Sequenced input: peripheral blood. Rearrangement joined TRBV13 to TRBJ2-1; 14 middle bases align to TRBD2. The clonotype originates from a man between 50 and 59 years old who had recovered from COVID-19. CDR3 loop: CASSLGTSGRAWQFF. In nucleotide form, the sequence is TGTGCCAGCAGCTTAGGGACTAGCGGGAGGGCATGGCAGTTCTTC.